These 19 T cell receptor beta chains came from one sample sequenced in a study of T cells in Graves' hyperthyroidism and ophthalmopathy (dated by TCRdb to between 2018 and 2020). The library was built by means of multiplex PCR. The sequencer listed for this sample is Illumina HiSeq 2000. Amplification of TCR beta CDR3 regions was carried out from RNA transcripts. For the first round of RT-PCR on the TCR CDR3, the HTBI primer set was used together with the Qiagen OneStep RT-PCR kit. The public reads were run again by TCRdb, first through fastp at Q25 and then through MiXCR, and only productive beta chains were kept. Each record represents a unique CDR3 protein, reported with the most common genes and DNA among its rows. The sample includes approximately 400,000 distinct CDR3 sequences, with 14% observed a single time. The top ten constitute 9.5% to 12% of the sample. Specimen: blood. The receptors derive from a woman aged 55-75 years with Graves' hyperthyroidism.

This clonotype was detected many times. The chain joins TRBV2 to TRBJ2-2; a weak D match, TRBD1 (5 bases). The CDR3 totals 17 residues. V was shortened by 2 bases and J by 4 bases, with 17 bases between the two germline ends. The germline V gene has CDR1 SNHLY and CDR2 FYNNEI. In DNA form, the CDR3 reads TGTGCCAGCAGTGAATCGAGCAGGGTCCAAGTCACCGGGGAGCTGTTTTTT. Its translation: CASSESSRVQVTGELFF.

The V call is TRBV5-6, the J call TRBJ2-7; the match to TRBD2 covers 9 bases. J was trimmed by 0 bases and V by 0 bases; bases with no gene match: 4. This CDR3 is 16 amino acids long. The germline gives CDR1 SGHDT, CDR2 YYEEEE. DNA of the CDR3: TGTGCCAGCAGCTTGGGTAGCGGGAGCGGCTCCTACGAGCAGTACTTC. Encoded protein: CASSLGSGSGSYEQYF.

The chain recombines TRBV6-2 or TRBV6-3 with TRBJ1-4; no definite D call. The CDR3 spans 11 residues. Trimming pared 8 bases from V and 8 bases from J, leaving 9 bases between. In germline, CDR1 is MNHEY, CDR2 SVGEGT. CDR3 sequence: CASFGVEKLFF. The CDR3 DNA reads as TGTGCCAGCTTTGGGGTAGAAAAACTGTTTTTT.

This clonotype was detected ten times or more. J is TRBJ2-7 and V is TRBV20-1; a possible D gene is TRBD1 (7 bases). The length of the CDR3 is 14 residues. V was pared by 3 bases and J by 2 bases, with 14 bases between. CDR1 is DFQATT, CDR2 SNEGSKA, per germline (reference sequence). CDR3 in amino acids: CSARGAGQTYEQYF. The CDR3 DNA follows: TGCAGTGCTAGGGGCGCGGGACAGACCTACGAGCAGTACTTC.

On this clonotype: Compared with germline, one end of the junction differs, possibly owing to a read error. The genes are TRBV2 and TRBJ2-1; tentative D call: TRBD2 (6 bases). Germline loops: CDR1 SNHLY, CDR2 FYNNEI. CDR3 size: 10 residues. CDR3 bases: TGTGCCAGCAGGGGACCCATAGCGGTCTTC. Its protein product is CASRGPIAVF.

Regarding this clonotype: This may be a read error, as it is one base from a much larger clone. The chain carries TRBV6-1 and TRBJ2-3, with D possibly being TRBD1 or TRBD2 (5 bases each). The germline gives CDR1 MNHNS, CDR2 SASEGT. With 6 bases removed from V and 1 base from J, the gap between germline ends came to 17 bases. The CDR3 loop spans 16 amino acids. The DNA of the CDR3 is TGTGCCAGCAGCCCGGATGGGGCGCGGGGCACAGATACGCAGTATTTT. It is translated as CASSPDGARGTDTQYF.

This clonotype has only a few counts. The chain recombines TRBV6-1 with TRBJ2-7; the D gene is possibly TRBD2 (5 bases). There are 15 residues in the CDR3. V lost 4 bases to trimming and J lost 2 bases, with 15 bases between them. The germline V gene has CDR1 MNHNS and CDR2 SASEGT. The CDR3: CASSVPSAGTYEQYF. CDR3 DNA sequence: TGTGCCAGCAGTGTGCCGAGCGCCGGGACCTACGAGCAGTACTTC.

At least ten counts were recorded for this clonotype. This chain joins TRBV5-8 and TRBJ2-5; tentative D call: TRBD2 (6 bases). Trimming left V 5 bases short and J 5 bases short, with 19 bases between. This CDR3 has 15 amino acids. Germline-derived CDR1 and CDR2 are SGHTS and YDEGEE. The CDR3 bases are TGTGCCAGCAGAGGTGGAGGGGAAATTGGTGAGACCCAGTACTTC. It is translated as CASRGGGEIGETQYF.

This clonotype was observed at least ten times. This rearrangement joins TRBV11-2 to TRBJ1-6; TRBD1 is a possible D gene (5 bases). CDR3 length: 14 amino acids. CDR1 is SGHAT and CDR2 is FQNNGV in the germline V gene. Trimming took off 1 base at V and 7 bases at J, with 8 bases between the two ends. The DNA for the CDR3 is TGTGCCAGCAGCTTAGTCGGGGGGAATTCACCCCTCCACTTT. Translated: CASSLVGGNSPLHF.

Ten or more counts support this clonotype. The rearrangement joins TRBV11-3 to TRBJ2-7; D not certain. Trimming removed 5 bases at V and 6 bases at J, with 8 bases between. This CDR3 is 11 amino acids long. Per germline, CDR1 SGHNT and CDR2 YENEEA. The CDR3 sequence is CASSIRSEQYF. The CDR3 region has the DNA TGTGCCAGCAGCATTCGGAGCGAGCAGTACTTC.

This rearrangement joins TRBV20-1 to TRBJ2-1; the match to TRBD2 covers 10 bases. Germline-derived CDR1 and CDR2 are DFQATT and SNEGSKA (reference sequence). CDR3 length: 15 amino acids. V trimming: 5 bases; J trimming: 7 bases; junction bases outside the gene matches: 11. The CDR3 sequence: CSAPISGGPGNEQFF. DNA of the CDR3: TGCAGTGCTCCTATTAGCGGGGGGCCGGGGAATGAGCAGTTCTTC.

This clonotype was counted between two and nine times. V is TRBV19 and J is TRBJ1-5; TRBD1 aligns across 7 bases. The CDR3 extends over 16 amino acids. V was pared by 6 bases and J by 0 bases, with 8 bases of the junction left unmatched. CDR1 and CDR2 (germline): LNHDA, SQIVND (reference sequence). This CDR3 reads CASSPLGGRSNQPQHF. The CDR3 nucleotides read TGTGCCAGTAGCCCACTAGGGGGCCGTAGCAATCAGCCCCAGCATTTT.

A note on this clonotype: This may come from a read error, since a much larger clone is one base off. The rearrangement uses TRBV6-2 or TRBV6-3 and TRBJ2-1; D unresolved. This CDR3 is built from 12 residues. The V gene's germline CDR1 is MNHEY and CDR2 SVGEGT. The V gene lost 0 bases and the J gene lost 10 bases, with 7 bases spanning the gap. The CDR3, as DNA: TGTGCCAGCAGTTACTCGGTATACGAGCAGTTCTTC. This translates into CASSYSVYEQFF.

This clonotype was picked up a small number of times. The J gene is TRBJ1-2, the V gene TRBV15, with unresolved D. This CDR3 comprises 12 residues. V shed 0 bases and J shed 8 bases, with 7 bases lying between them. The germline CDR1 and CDR2 sequences are LNHNV and YYDKDF (reference sequence). CDR3 protein: CATSRETGGYTF. The CDR3 DNA follows: TGTGCCACCAGCAGAGAAACGGGGGGCTACACCTTC.

This clonotype was counted a few times. The CDR3 sequence: CAIRGQGSTGELFF. The DNA of the CDR3 is TGTGCCATCAGGGGACAGGGGAGCACCGGGGAGCTGTTTTTT. The rearrangement uses TRBV10-3 and TRBJ2-2; 10 bases are shared with TRBD1. Germline CDR1 and CDR2: ENHRY and SYGVKD. V lost 6 bases and J lost 4; bases outside the gene matches: 2. The CDR3 spans 14 residues.

The V gene is TRBV19, the J gene TRBJ1-5; D is uncertain. V lost 4 bases and J lost 1, with 14 bases in between. This CDR3 spans 16 amino acids. Germline loops: CDR1 LNHDA, CDR2 SQIVND (reference sequence). CDR3 protein: CASSNLDGQSNQPQHF. The CDR3, as DNA: TGTGCCAGTAGTAATCTGGACGGGCAAAGCAATCAGCCCCAGCATTTT.

The chain has TRBV11-2 and TRBJ2-7; a weak D match, TRBD2 (7 bases). The germline gives CDR1 SGHAT, CDR2 FQNNGV. This CDR3 is 15 amino acids long. The V end lost 0 bases, the J end lost 4 bases, and 13 bases lay between the germline ends. The CDR3 sequence: CASSLDPGGRYEQYF. The CDR3, as DNA: TGTGCCAGCAGCTTAGATCCGGGGGGCAGGTACGAGCAGTACTTC. The whole variable domain, remainder taken from reference TRBV11-2 and TRBJ2-7, is EAGVAQSPRYKIIEKRQSVAFWCNPISGHATLYWYQQILGQGPKLLIQFQNNGVVDDSQLPKDRFSAERLKGVDSTLKIQPAKLEDSAVYLCASSLDPGGRYEQYFGPGTRLTVT.

V usage is TRBV5-1 and J usage is TRBJ2-2; 7 nucleotides agree with TRBD2. The CDR3 has 16 residues. The germline V gene encodes CDR1 SGHRS and CDR2 YFSETQ. Trimming at V came to 2 bases and at J to 4 bases, leaving 8 bases not matched to a gene. The DNA of the CDR3 is TGCGCCAGCAGCTTTTTTAGCGGGTCGGGCACCGGGGAGCTGTTTTTT. Its translation is CASSFFSGSGTGELFF. Full variable domain (rest looked up from reference TRBV5-1 and TRBJ2-2): KAGVTQTPRYLIKTRGQQVTLSCSPISGHRSVSWYQQTPGQGLQFLFEYFSETQRNKGNFPGRFSGRQFSNSRSEMNVSTLELGDSALYLCASSFFSGSGTGELFFGEGSRLTVL.

In this sample, this clonotype turned up many times. The CDR3 nucleotides read TGTGCCAGCAACTCTAGGATCAGGGGTCTAAACTATGGCTACACCTTC. This gives the protein CASNSRIRGLNYGYTF. The chain links TRBV6-1 to TRBJ1-2, with D tentatively TRBD1 (6 bases). Looked up from germline, CDR1 is MNHNS and CDR2 is SASEGT. Trimming took 7 bases from V and 2 from J, leaving 20 bases between them. This CDR3 contains 16 residues.